This TCR beta chain was observed in a study of blood T cell repertoires in COVID-19. The CDR3 extends over 16 amino acids. V dropped 1 base and J dropped 2 bases, with 13 bases sitting between them. CDR1 is LGHDT, CDR2 YNNKEL, per germline (reference sequence). Sequencing was performed with immunoSEQ multiplex PCR; in TCRdb, only in-frame clones are kept and a portion is missing. Of roughly 150,000 clones in the sample, roughly 90% are singletons; the top ten hold 4.5% to 5%. Seattle's enrolled individuals joined amid active infection and were then monitored longitudinally. The V call is TRBV3-1 (or the pseudogene TRBV3-2), the J call TRBJ2-3; D gene ambiguous. The receptor was derived from a man between 18 and 29 years old with COVID-19, enrolled during active disease. The sequenced material came from peripheral blood. The CDR3 loop reads CASSQGGPRVTDTQYF. The CDR3 bases are TGTGCCAGCAGCCAAGGTGGGCCCCGCGTCACAGATACGCAGTATTTT.